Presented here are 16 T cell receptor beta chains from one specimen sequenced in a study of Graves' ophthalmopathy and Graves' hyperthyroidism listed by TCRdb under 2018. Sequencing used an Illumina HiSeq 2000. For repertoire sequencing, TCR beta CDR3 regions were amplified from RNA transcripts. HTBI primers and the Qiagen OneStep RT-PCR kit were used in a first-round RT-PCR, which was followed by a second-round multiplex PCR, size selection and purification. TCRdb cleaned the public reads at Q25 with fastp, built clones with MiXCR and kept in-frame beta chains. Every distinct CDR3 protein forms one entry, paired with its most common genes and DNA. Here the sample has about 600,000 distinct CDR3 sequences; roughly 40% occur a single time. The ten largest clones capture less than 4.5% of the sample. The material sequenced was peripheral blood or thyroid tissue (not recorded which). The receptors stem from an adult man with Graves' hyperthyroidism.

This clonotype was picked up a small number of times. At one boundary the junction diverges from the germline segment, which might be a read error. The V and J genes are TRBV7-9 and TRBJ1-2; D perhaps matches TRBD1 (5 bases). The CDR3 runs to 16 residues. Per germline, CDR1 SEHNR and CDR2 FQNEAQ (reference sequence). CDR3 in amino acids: CASSQDNTIQGIRYTF. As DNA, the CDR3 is TGCGCCAGCAGCCAAGATAATACGATCCAGGGTATTCGCTACACCTTC.

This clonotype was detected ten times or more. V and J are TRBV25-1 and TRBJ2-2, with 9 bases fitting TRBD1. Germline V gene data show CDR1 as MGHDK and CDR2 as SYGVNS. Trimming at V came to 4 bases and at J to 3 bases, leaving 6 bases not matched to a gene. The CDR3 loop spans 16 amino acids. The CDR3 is CASSVRDREDTGELFF. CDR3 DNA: TGTGCCAGCAGTGTCCGGGACAGGGAGGACACCGGGGAGCTGTTTTTT.

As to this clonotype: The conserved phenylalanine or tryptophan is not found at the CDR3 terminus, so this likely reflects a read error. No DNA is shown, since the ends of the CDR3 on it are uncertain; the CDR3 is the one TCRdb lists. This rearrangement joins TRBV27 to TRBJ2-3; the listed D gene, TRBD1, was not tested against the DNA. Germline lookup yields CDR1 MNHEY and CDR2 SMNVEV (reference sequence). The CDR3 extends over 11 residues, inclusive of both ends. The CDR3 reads CASSSGTVPSV.

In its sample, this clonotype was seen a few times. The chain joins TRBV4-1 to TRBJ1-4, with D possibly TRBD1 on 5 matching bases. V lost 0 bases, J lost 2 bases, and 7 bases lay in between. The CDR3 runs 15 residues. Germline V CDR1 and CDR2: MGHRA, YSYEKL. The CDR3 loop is CASSQERGTNEKLFF. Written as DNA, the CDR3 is TGCGCCAGCAGCCAAGAACGGGGGACTAATGAAAAACTGTTTTTT.

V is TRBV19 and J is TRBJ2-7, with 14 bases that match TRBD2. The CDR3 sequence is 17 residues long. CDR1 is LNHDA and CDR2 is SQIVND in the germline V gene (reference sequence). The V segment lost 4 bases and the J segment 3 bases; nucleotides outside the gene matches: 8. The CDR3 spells CASSNVGTSGRGYEQYF. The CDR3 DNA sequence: TGTGCCAGTAGTAACGTAGGGACTAGCGGGAGAGGCTACGAGCAGTACTTC.

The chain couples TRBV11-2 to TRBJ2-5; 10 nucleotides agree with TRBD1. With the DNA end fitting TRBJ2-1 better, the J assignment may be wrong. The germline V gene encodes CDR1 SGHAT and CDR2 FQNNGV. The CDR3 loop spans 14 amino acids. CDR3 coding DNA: TGTGCCAGCAGCGTTCGACAGGGGGCGGATGAGCAGTTCTTC. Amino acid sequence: CASSVRQGADEQFF.

CDR3 sequence reads: CASSDGGQGAGIGEQYF. CDR3 sequence (DNA): TGTGCCAGCAGTGATGGAGGGCAGGGGGCGGGTATCGGCGAGCAGTACTTC. The chain links TRBV25-1 to TRBJ2-7, with 8 positions matching TRBD1. This CDR3 is built from 17 residues. Per the germline V gene, CDR1 is MGHDK and CDR2 is SYGVNS. V dropped 3 bases and J dropped 6; count of bases not matched to a gene: 16.

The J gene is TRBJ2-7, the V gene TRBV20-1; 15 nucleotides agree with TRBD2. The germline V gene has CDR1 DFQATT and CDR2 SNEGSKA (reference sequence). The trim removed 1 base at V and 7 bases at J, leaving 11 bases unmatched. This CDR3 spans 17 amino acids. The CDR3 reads CSARAPGLAGGGTEQYF. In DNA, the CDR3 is TGCAGTGCTAGAGCCCCCGGACTAGCGGGGGGGGGGACGGAGCAGTACTTC.

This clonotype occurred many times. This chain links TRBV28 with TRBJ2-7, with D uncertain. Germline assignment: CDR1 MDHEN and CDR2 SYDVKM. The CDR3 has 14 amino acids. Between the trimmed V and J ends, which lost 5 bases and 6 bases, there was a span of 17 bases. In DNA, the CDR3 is TGTGCCAGCAGTGCCTTAAACAGAGACTCCGAGCAGTACTTC. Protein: CASSALNRDSEQYF.

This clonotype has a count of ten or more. In nucleotides, the CDR3 is TGCAGCGTTGAAGGGAGGGGGAGGGGCTCCGTCCACACCGGGGAGCTGTTTTTT. Protein product: CSVEGRGRGSVHTGELFF. This sequence joins TRBV29-1 and TRBJ2-2; a weak D match, TRBD2 (7 bases). The CDR3 sequence is 18 residues long. Germline loops: CDR1 SQVTM, CDR2 ANQGSEA. Trimming removed 1 base from V and 3 bases from J, with 21 bases in between.

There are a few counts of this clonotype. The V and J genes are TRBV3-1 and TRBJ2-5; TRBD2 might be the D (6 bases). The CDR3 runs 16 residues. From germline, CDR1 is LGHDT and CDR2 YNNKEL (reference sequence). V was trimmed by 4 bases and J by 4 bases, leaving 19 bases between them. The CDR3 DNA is TGTGCCAGCAGCCCACGGGGGTATTCCGGGGGAGAGACCCAGTACTTC. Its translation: CASSPRGYSGGETQYF.

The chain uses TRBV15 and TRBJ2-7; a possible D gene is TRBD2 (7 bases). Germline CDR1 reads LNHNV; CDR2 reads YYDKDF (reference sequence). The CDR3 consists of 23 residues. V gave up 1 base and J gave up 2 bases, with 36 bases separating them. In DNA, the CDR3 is TGTGCCACCAGCAGAGGTCTGTTCGTGGCGGGAGAGGGCGGGACACGGGTGACCTACGAGCAGTACTTC. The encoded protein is CATSRGLFVAGEGGTRVTYEQYF.

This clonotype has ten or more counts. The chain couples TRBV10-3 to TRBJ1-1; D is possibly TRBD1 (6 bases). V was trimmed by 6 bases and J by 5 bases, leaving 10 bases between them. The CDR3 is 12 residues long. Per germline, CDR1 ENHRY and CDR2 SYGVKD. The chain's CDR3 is CAISQQGTEAFF. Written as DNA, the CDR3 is TGTGCCATCAGCCAACAGGGAACTGAAGCTTTCTTT.

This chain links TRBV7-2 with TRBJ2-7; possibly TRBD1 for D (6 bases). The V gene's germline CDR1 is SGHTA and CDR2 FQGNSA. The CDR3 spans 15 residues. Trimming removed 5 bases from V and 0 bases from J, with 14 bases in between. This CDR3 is CASSTYRVVSYEQYF. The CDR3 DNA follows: TGTGCCAGCAGCACTTACAGGGTGGTCTCCTACGAGCAGTACTTC. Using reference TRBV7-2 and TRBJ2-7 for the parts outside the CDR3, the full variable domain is GAGVSQSPSNKVTEKGKDVELRCDPISGHTALYWYRQSLGQGLEFLIYFQGNSAPDKSGLPSDRFSAERTGGSVSTLTIQRTQQEDSAVYLCASSTYRVVSYEQYFGPGTRLTVT.

The CDR3 spells CSTRLAAQETQYF. CDR3 nucleotides: TGCAGCACACGACTAGCGGCCCAAGAGACCCAGTACTTC. The chain joins TRBV29-1 to TRBJ2-5; 9 nucleotides line up with TRBD2. Germline CDR1 is SQVTM and CDR2 is ANQGSEA. V shed 8 bases and J 1 base; nucleotides not matched to a gene: 5. CDR3 length: 13 amino acids.

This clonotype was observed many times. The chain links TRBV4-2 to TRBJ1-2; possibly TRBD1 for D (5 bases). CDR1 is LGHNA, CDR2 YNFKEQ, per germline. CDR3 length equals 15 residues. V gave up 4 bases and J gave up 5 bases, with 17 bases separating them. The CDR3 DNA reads TGTGCCAGCAGCCGATCGGACGAGGGGAGGTATGGCTACACCTTC. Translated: CASSRSDEGRYGYTF.